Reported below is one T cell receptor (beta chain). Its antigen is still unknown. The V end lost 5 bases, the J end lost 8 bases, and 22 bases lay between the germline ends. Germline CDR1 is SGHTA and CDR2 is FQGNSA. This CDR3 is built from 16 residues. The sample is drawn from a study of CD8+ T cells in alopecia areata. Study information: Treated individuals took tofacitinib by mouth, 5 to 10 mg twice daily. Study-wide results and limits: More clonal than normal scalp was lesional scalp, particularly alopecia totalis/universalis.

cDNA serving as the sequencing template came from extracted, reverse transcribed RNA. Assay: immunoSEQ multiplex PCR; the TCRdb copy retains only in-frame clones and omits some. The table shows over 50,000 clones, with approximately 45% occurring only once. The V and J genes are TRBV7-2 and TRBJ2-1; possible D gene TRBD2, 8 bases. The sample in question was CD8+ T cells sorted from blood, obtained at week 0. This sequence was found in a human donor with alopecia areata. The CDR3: CASSPNGDGRGHEQFF. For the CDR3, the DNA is TGTGCCAGCAGCCCCAATGGGGACGGGAGGGGGCATGAGCAGTTCTTC.